This T cell receptor beta chain was captured by sequencing in a study of T cell clones after liver transplantation. Overall study: A pre-transplant mixed lymphocyte reaction with TCRbeta sequencing defined graft-donor-reactive clones followed in post-transplant blood.

Concerning this clone: What it binds is not known.

Sequencing of dividing CFSE-low cells from the MLR defined alloreactive TCRbeta sequences. Data came from immunoSEQ multiplex PCR; TCRdb stores just in-frame clones and leaves some out. Here the sample spans about 4,800 clones, over 25% being singletons. Trimming cost V 10 bases and J 6 bases, with 18 bases left between them. Germline CDR1 and CDR2: MDHEN and SYDVKM. The CDR3 extends over 14 amino acids. The receptor comes from a human patient who received a liver transplant. A share of the T cells may be of graft donor origin. The sample consisted of CD4+ T cells from cultured PBMCs. The gene calls are TRBV28 and TRBJ2-2, with D possibly matching TRBD2 (5 bases). CDR3 nucleotide sequence: TGTGCCACCACCCCGGGGTCCGGGGCCGGGGAGCTGTTTTTT. Residues: CATTPGSGAGELFF.